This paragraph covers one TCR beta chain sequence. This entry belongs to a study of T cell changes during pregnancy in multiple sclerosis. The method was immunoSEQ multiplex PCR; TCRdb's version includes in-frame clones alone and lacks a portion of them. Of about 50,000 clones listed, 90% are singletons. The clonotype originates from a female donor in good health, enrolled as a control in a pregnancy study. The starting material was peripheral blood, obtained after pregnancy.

CDR3 protein: CASTRDRGPILKTQYF. In DNA form, the CDR3 reads TGTGCCAGCACTAGGGACAGGGGGCCAATCTTGAAGACCCAGTACTTC. The chain employs TRBV2 and TRBJ2-5, with 12 nucleotides matching TRBD1. The CDR3 length is 16 residues. After removal of 7 bases from V and 6 bases from J, the junction contained 12 bases not matched to a gene. Germline V CDR1 and CDR2: SNHLY, FYNNEI.